This T cell receptor (beta chain) is drawn from a study of shared clonotypes between healthy human individuals. With 1 base removed from V and 2 bases from J, the gap between germline ends came to 8 bases. Per germline, CDR1 SGHAT and CDR2 FQNNGV. The CDR3 runs 15 residues. The assay was immunoSEQ multiplex PCR, and TCRdb's table has in-frame clones only and misses some. Among 550,000 to 750,000 clones listed, about 95% were seen once. The naive CD8 fraction comprised CD45RO-negative cells positively selected for CCR7 and excluded terminally differentiated effector memory CD45RA+ cells. Nashville, Tennessee was home to all donors, who were Caucasian adults.

Input material: naive CD8+ T cells sorted from blood. This chain links TRBV11-2 with TRBJ2-2; no firm D call. This sequence originates from a woman aged 30 to 39 in good health. Here the CDR3 reads CASSLVSSNTGELFF. In DNA form, the CDR3 reads TGTGCCAGCAGCTTAGTGTCCAGTAACACCGGGGAGCTGTTTTTT.